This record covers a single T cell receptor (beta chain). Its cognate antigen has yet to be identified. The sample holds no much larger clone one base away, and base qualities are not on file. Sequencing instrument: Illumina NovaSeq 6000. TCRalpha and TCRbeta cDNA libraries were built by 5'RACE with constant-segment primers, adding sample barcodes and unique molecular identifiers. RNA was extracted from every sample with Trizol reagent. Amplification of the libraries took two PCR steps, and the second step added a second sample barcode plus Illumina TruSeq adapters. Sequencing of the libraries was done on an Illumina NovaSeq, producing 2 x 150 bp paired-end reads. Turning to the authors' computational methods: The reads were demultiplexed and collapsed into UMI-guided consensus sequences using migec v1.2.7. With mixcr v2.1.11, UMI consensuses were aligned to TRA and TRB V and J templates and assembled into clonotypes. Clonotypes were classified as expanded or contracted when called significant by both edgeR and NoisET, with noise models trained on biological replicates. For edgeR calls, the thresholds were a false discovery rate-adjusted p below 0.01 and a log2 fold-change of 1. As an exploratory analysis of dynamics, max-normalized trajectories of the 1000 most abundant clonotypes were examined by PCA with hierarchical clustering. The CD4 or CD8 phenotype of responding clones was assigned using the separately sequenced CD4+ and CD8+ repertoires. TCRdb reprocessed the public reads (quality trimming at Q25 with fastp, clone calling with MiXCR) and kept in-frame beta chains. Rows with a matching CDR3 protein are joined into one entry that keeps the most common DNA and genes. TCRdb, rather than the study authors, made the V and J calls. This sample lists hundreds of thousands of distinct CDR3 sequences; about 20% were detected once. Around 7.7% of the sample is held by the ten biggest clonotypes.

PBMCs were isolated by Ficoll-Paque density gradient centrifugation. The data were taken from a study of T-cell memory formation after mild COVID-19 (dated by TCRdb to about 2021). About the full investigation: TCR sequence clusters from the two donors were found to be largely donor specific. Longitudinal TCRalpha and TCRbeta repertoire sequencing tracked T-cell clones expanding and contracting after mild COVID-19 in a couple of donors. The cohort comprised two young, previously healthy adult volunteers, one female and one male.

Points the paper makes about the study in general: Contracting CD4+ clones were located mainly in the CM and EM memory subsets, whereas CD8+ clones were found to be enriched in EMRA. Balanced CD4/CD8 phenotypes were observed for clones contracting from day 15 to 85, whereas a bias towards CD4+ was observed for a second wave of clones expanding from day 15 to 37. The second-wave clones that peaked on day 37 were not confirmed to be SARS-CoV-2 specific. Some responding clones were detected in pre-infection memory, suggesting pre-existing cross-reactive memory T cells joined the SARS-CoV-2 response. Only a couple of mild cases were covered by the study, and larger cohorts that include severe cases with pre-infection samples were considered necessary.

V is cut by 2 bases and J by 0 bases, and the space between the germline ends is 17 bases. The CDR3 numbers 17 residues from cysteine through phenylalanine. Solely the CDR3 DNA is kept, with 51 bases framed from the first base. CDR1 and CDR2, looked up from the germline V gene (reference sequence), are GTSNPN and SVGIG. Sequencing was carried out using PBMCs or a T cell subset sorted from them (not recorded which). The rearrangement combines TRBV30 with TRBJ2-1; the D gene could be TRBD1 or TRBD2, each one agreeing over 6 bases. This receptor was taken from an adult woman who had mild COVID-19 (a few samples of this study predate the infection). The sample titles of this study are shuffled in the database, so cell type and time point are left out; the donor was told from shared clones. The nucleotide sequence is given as TGTGCCTGGAGTACTCTATCAGGGGACTTCTCCTACAATGAGCAGTTCTTC. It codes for CAWSTLSGDFSYNEQFF.